Described below is a single TCR beta chain sequence and its context. Its antigen remains unidentified. No much larger clone exists at a distance of one base, and base qualities are not known. This specimen's time point label, interpreted: peripheral blood 6 weeks after treatment start. The cohort comprised approximately 30 patients with locally advanced or metastatic urothelial carcinoma treated at Memorial Sloan Kettering on a trial protocol. Peripheral blood mononuclear cells were collected pretreatment and during treatment, with between 1 and 8 total time points per patient. The Qiagen DNeasy Blood extraction kit was used to purify genomic DNA from total PBMCs and tumor samples. PBMCs were collected pretreatment and during treatment and were isolated and stored as previously described. The sample originates from a study of PD-L1 blockade in urothelial cancer (dated by TCRdb to the late 2010s). The study in broad terms: Every patient began therapy at some point between 2013 and 2015 and was given atezolizumab 1,200 mg intravenously every 3 weeks. Pretreatment blood TCR-seq was available for about 30 patients, at least one posttreatment blood collection was obtained for some 25 patients, and tumor TCR-seq was available for some 25 patients. Under ten patients achieved durable clinical benefit and fewer than 25 did not. Blood samples gave median yields of approximately 130,000 T cells and 82,636 unique TCRs, along with a median clonality of 0.080. In the same patients who had TCR sequencing, pretreatment tumors also underwent whole exome sequencing and RNA sequencing. Progression-free survival longer than 6 months counted as durable clinical benefit, and TCR features were additionally tested against both progression-free and overall survival. About 90% of the 29 patients were identified as males with urothelial cancer of bladder origin, and a prior smoking history was reported by 18 of 29 patients. Blood samples were analyzed 3 weeks after the start of treatment (second dose) and 6 weeks after the start of treatment. An exploratory multi-omic analysis was conducted of the somatic, immune and clinical correlates of response to PD-L1 blockade with atezolizumab in urothelial cancer. Pretreatment tumor samples, along with matched peripheral blood serially collected before and after atezolizumab treatment, were subjected to TCR sequencing. An ECOG performance status of 0 or 1 was recorded for the patients, and 0 to 3 prior chemotherapy regimens had been received by the patients.

CDR1 and CDR2 are read off the germline V gene (reference sequence) as SEHNR and FQNEAQ. The CDR3 goes from the cysteine to the phenylalanine over 12 residues. CDR3 DNA is the only sequence kept; it has 36 bases, read in frame from the first base. Trimming leaves V shorter by 4 bases and J shorter by 10 bases, with the junction holding 4 bases beyond the gene matches. What the study reported, not specific to this receptor: At 3 weeks after the start of treatment, tumor-associated TCR clones in peripheral blood had expanded more in patients with durable benefit (n of about 20, p = 0.022). A pretreatment peripheral blood TCR clonality below the median was linked to improved progression-free and overall survival. Because the sample size was small (n ≈ 28) and many of the analyses were exploratory, the results are meant to be hypothesis-generating.

Synthetic TCR analog templates were spiked into each PCR to estimate absolute template abundance from read counts. The immunoSEQ assay was used to amplify TCRbeta CDR3 regions from genomic DNA with bias-controlled V and J gene primers. Sequencing of rearranged TCRbeta segments was performed at approximately 20X coverage. In the authors' own workflow: Clustering was used to correct sequencing errors, and CDR3s were annotated against IMGT to assign V, D and J genes. Downstream analyses used only productive TCRbeta rearrangements and left out out-of-frame or stop-codon sequences. To compute clonality, Shannon entropy was normalized by the log of the number of unique productive sequences and then subtracted from one. Clones differing between time points or between blood and tumor were identified by Fisher's exact test with Benjamini-Hochberg correction at adjusted p below 0.01. Entries here come from immuneACCESS through TCRdb and include only in-frame sequences with V and J called. Some clones fail to appear in such tables; in the studies checked, an unresolved V gene covers under half of the shortfall, and the cause of the remainder is unknown. Clone size and the V and J calls come from that table; the DNA yielded D and trimming. Recorded for this sample are over 100,000 clones; about 91% of them occurred a single time. More than 3% of the sample belongs to the ten largest clones.

The rearranged segments are TRBV7-9 and TRBJ2-1; 7 bases in between match TRBD1. The sequencing here drew on PBMCs, taken around atezolizumab (anti-PD-L1) treatment. The origin of this receptor is a man aged 55 to 70 with urothelial cancer. This receptor carries the CDR3 CASSSGGVEQFF. The DNA is TGTGCCAGCAGCTCAGGGGGAGTAGAGCAGTTCTTC. Here the CDR3 is joined to the reference TRBV7-9 and TRBJ2-1 genes, and the full variable domain is: DTGVSQNPRHKITKRGQNVTFRCDPISEHNRLYWYRQTLGQGPEFLTYFQNEAQLEKSRLLSDRFSAERPKGSFSTLEIQRTEQGDSAMYLCASSSGGVEQFFGPGTRLTVL.